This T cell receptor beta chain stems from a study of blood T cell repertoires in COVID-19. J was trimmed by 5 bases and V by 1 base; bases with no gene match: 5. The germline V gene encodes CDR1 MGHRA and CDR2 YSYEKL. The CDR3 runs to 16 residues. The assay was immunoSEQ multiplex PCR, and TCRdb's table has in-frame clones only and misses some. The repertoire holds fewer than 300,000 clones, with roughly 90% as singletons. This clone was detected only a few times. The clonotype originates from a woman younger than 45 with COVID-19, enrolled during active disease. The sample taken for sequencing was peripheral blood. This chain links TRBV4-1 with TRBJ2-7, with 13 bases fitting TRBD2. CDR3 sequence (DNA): TGCGCCAGCAGCCAAGTCGGGACTAGCGGGATAGACGAGCAGTACTTC. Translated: CASSQVGTSGIDEQYF.